The subject of this entry is one T cell receptor beta chain. The V and J ends lost 3 bases and 2 bases, in that order; junction bases with no gene match: 5. Germline V gives CDR1 MDHEN, CDR2 SYDVKM. This CDR3 region has 16 residues. Libraries were prepared by immunoSEQ multiplex PCR; TCRdb keeps only in-frame clonotypes and omits some of them. The repertoire has more than 200,000 clones, around 87% of them found once; the top ten carry roughly 7.1%. These data are taken from a study of blood T cell repertoires in COVID-19. About the research overall: T cells, B-cell-depleted T cells, or PBMCs supplied cDNA or gDNA.

This receptor was identified in a man aged 30 to 45 in a cohort exposed to, infected with or recovered from COVID-19 (not recorded which). Sequencing was done on a sample of PBMCs or T cells enriched from blood (not recorded which). The chain carries TRBV28 and TRBJ1-5; 9 nucleotides match TRBD1. CDR3 sequence reads: CASSFSRQGGNQPQHF. In DNA form, the CDR3 reads TGTGCCAGCAGTTTTTCGCGACAGGGGGGCAATCAGCCCCAGCATTTT. The full variable domain, its missing parts supplied by reference TRBV28 and TRBJ1-5, is DVKVTQSSRYLVKRTGEKVFLECVQDMDHENMFWYRQDPGLGLRLIYFSYDVKMKEKGDIPEGYSVSREKKERFSLILESASTNQTSMYLCASSFSRQGGNQPQHFGDGTRLSIL.